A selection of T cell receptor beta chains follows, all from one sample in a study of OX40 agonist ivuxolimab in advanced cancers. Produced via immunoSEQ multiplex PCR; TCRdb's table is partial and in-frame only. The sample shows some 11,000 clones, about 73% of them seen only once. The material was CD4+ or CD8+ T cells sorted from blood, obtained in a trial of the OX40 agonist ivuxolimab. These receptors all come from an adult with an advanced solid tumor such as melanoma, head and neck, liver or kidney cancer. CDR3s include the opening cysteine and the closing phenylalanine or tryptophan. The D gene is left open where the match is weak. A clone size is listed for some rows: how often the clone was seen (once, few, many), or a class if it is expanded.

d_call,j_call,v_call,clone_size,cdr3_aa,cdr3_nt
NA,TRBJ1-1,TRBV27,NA,CASSLGGDAEAFF,TGTGCCAGCAGTTTAGGTGGGGATGCTGAAGCTTTCTTT
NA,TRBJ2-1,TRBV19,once,CASGKRTGFNEQFF,TGTGCCAGTGGCAAACGGACTGGCTTCAATGAGCAGTTCTTC
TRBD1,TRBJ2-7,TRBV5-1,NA,CASGRDRGHEQYF,TGCGCCAGCGGTAGGGACAGGGGCCACGAGCAGTACTTC
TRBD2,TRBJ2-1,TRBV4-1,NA,CASSLRLAGDNEQFF,TGCGCCAGCAGCCTTAGACTAGCGGGAGACAATGAGCAGTTCTTC
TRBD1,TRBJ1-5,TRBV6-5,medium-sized,CASSSGTGNRQPQHF,TGTGCCAGCAGTTCCGGGACAGGGAATAGGCAGCCCCAGCATTTT
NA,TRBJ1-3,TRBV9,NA,CASSVRGRDTIYF,TGTGCCAGCAGCGTACGAGGCCGGGACACCATATATTTT
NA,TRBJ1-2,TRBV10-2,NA,CASSESIGNYGYTF,TGCGCCAGCAGTGAGTCGATTGGGAACTATGGCTACACCTTC
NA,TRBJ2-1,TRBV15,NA,CATARGGNEQFF,TGTGCCACCGCTCGGGGTGGCAATGAGCAGTTCTTC
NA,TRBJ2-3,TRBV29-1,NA,CSGNTDTQYF,TGCAGCGGAAACACAGATACGCAGTATTTT
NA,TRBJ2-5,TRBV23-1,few,CASLPGADNETQYF,TGCGCCAGCCTCCCAGGGGCCGACAACGAGACCCAGTACTTC
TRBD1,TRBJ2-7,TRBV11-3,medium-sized,CASSSKDRGGYEQYF,TGTGCCAGCAGCTCAAAAGACAGGGGAGGCTACGAGCAGTACTTC
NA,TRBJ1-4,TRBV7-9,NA,CASSSDFLEEKLFF,TGTGCCAGCAGCTCGGACTTCCTAGAGGAAAAACTGTTTTTT
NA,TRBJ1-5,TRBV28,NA,CASSRRGNQPQHF,TGTGCCAGCAGCCGCAGGGGCAATCAGCCCCAGCATTTT
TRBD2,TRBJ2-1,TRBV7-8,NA,CASSLGGLADYNEQFF,TGTGCCAGCAGCTTAGGTGGGCTAGCGGACTACAATGAGCAGTTCTTC
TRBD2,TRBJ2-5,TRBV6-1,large,CASSETSGGQETQYF,TGTGCCAGCAGCGAAACTTCGGGGGGCCAAGAGACCCAGTACTTC
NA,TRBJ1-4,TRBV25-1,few,CASSEPWADATNEKLFF,TGTGCCAGCAGTGAGCCTTGGGCAGACGCAACTAATGAAAAACTGTTTTTT
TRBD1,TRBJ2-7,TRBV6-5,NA,CASTDRGIIYEQYF,TGTGCCAGCACAGACAGGGGGATAATCTACGAGCAGTACTTC
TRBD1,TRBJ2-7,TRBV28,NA,CASRYNGQGFSYEQYF,TGTGCCAGCAGGTACAATGGACAGGGGTTTTCCTACGAGCAGTACTTC
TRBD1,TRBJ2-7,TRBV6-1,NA,CASSEDRGLTLLSYEQYF,TGTGCCAGCAGTGAGGACAGGGGGTTGACATTACTGAGCTACGAGCAGTACTTC
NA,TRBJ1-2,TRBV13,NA,CASTWVRDSYGYTF,TGTGCCAGCACTTGGGTCAGGGATTCCTATGGCTACACCTTC
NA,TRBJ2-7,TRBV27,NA,CASSPRPSSYEQYF,TGTGCCAGCAGTCCAAGGCCGAGCTCCTACGAGCAGTACTTC
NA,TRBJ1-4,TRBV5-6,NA,CASSLSWGNEKLFF,TGTGCCAGCAGCTTGAGTTGGGGTAATGAAAAACTGTTTTTT
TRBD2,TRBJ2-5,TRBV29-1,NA,CSVGTGGSETQYF,TGCAGCGTTGGAACGGGGGGATCGGAGACCCAGTACTTC
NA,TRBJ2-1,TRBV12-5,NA,CASGLVLGTRNEQFF,TGTGCTAGTGGTTTGGTACTGGGGACACGGAATGAGCAGTTCTTC
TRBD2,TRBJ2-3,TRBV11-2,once,CASSFVSSGFWPPDTQYF,TGTGCCAGCAGCTTTGTGTCTAGCGGGTTTTGGCCACCAGATACGCAGTATTTT
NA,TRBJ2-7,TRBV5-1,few,CASSLGVYEQYF,TGCGCCAGCAGCTTGGGGGTCTACGAGCAGTACTTC
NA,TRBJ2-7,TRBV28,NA,CASSLGVLGVAYEQYF,TGTGCCAGCAGTTTAGGAGTGTTGGGCGTTGCCTACGAGCAGTACTTC
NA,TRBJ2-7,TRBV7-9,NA,CASSFGGEIYEQYF,TGTGCCAGCAGCTTTGGGGGCGAGATTTACGAGCAGTACTTC
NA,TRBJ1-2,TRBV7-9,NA,CASSTWGHGYTF,TGTGCCAGCAGCACCTGGGGTCATGGCTACACCTTC
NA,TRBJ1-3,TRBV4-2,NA,CASSQDSGRSSGNTIYF,TGTGCCAGCAGCCAAGATAGTGGGAGATCCTCTGGAAACACCATATATTTT
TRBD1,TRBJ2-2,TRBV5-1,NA,CASSLAWTGNTGELFF,TGCGCCAGCAGCTTGGCTTGGACAGGGAACACCGGGGAGCTGTTTTTT
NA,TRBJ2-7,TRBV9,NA,CASSVETHYEQYF,TGTGCCAGCAGCGTAGAAACCCACTACGAGCAGTACTTC
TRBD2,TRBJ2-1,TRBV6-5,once,CASRGTTYNEQFF,TGTGCCAGCAGGGGGACTACTTACAATGAGCAGTTCTTC
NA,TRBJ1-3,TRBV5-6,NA,CASSLGPGSNTIYF,TGTGCCAGCAGCTTGGGTCCTGGTTCCAACACCATATATTTT
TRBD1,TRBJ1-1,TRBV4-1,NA,CASSQVNRGTEAFF,TGCGCCAGCAGCCAAGTCAACAGGGGCACTGAAGCTTTCTTT
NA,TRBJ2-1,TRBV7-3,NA,CASSLTGSAGEQFF,TGTGCCAGCAGCTTAACGGGTTCGGCGGGTGAGCAGTTCTTC
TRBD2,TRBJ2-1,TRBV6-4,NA,CASSNRQAGGPGDEQFF,TGTGCCAGCAGTAACAGGCAAGCGGGAGGGCCGGGGGATGAGCAGTTCTTC
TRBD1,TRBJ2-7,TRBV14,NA,CASSQLGQGEGEQYF,TGTGCCAGCAGCCAACTGGGACAGGGAGAAGGCGAGCAGTACTTC
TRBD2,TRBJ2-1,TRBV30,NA,CARDPLLAEAYNEQFF,TGTGCCCGTGACCCTCTCCTAGCGGAGGCCTACAATGAGCAGTTCTTC
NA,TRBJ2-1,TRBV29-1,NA,CSVRLESSYNEQFF,TGCAGCGTCCGACTAGAGAGCTCCTACAATGAGCAGTTCTTC
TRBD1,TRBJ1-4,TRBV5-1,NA,CASSKDRAGEKLFF,TGCGCCAGCAGCAAGGACAGGGCTGGGGAAAAACTGTTTTTT
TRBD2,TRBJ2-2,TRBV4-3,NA,CASSPGLAGGPDTGGLFF,TGCGCCAGCAGCCCGGGACTAGCGGGAGGGCCCGACACCGGGGGGCTGTTTTTT
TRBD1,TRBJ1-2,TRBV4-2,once,CASSHELPGQGYGYTF,TGTGCCAGCAGCCACGAATTACCGGGACAGGGTTATGGCTACACCTTC
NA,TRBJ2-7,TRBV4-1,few,CASSQDPGLSSYEQYF,TGCGCCAGCAGCCAAGATCCGGGACTGAGCTCCTACGAGCAGTACTTC
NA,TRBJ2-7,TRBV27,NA,CASSRDRSYEQYF,TGTGCCAGCTCCCGGGACCGATCCTACGAGCAGTACTTC
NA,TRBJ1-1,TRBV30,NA,CAWRMTLDTEAFF,TGTGCCTGGAGGATGACGCTTGACACTGAAGCTTTCTTT
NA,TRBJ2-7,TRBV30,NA,CAWQQSSYEQYF,TGTGCCTGGCAGCAATCCTCCTACGAGCAGTACTTC
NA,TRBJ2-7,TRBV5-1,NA,CASRFRTELVYEQYF,TGTGCCAGCAGATTTAGGACAGAGCTAGTCTACGAGCAGTACTTC
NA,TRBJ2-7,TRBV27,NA,CASSFYVGAGPPHEQYF,TGTGCCAGCAGTTTTTATGTCGGGGCAGGGCCACCCCACGAGCAGTACTTC
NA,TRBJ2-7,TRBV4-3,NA,CASSQSSSRLGYEQYF,TGCGCCAGCAGCCAATCCTCCTCCCGACTTGGCTACGAGCAGTACTTC
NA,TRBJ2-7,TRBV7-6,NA,CASSLAGSTYEQYF,TGTGCCAGCAGCTTAGCAGGCAGCACCTACGAGCAGTACTTC
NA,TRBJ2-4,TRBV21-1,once,CASSNSSGIGKNIQYF,TGTGCCAGCAGCAATTCAAGCGGGATTGGCAAAAACATTCAGTACTTC
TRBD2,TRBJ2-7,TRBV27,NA,CASSFWAGAYEQYF,TGTGCCAGCAGTTTTTGGGCGGGGGCCTACGAGCAGTACTTC